In this sample, the clone carrying this TCR beta chain turned up a few times. The V end lost 2 bases, the J end lost 4 bases, and 14 bases lay between the germline ends. The CDR3 sequence is 14 residues long. CDR1 DFQATT and CDR2 SNEGSKA come from the germline V gene (reference sequence). MiXCR, run by TCRdb on the 5' RACE reads, gives a single entry per CDR3 protein. The sample lists just under 60,000 distinct CDR3 sequences, around 3.6% occurring once. The sample is drawn from a study of neurological immune-mediated disorders. This rearrangement joins TRBV20-1 to TRBJ1-1, with D possibly matching TRBD1 (6 bases). Sequenced: PBMCs. The sequence was collected from a woman in her 30s with multiple sclerosis. The CDR3 DNA reads TGCAGTGCTAGAACTTTGGGGGCGGGCACTGAAGCTTTCTTT. Its protein is CSARTLGAGTEAFF.